This TCR beta chain originates from a study of human T cells and chemical hapten exposure. The study's findings and limits: Expanded TCRs clustered into significantly more large CDR3 similarity groups than controls, the analysis revealed. Donors' alopecia may make their immune response differ from healthy people's.

Original handling: Samples had a median of 95,638 TCRs, ranging about 23,224 to 700,000. TCRdb re-analysed the RACE reads in MiXCR, keeping a single row per CDR3 protein. The authors' filters were not applied to this entry. In the table there are 280,000 or so distinct CDR3 sequences, 7.7% of which are singletons. The length of the CDR3 is 14 residues. Germline CDR1 is MGHDK and CDR2 is SYGVNS. At least ten counts were recorded for this clonotype. Its antigen is not known. A read error may account for a junction end that differs from germline. The time point here: pre-sensitization, week 0. Treatment in this sample: therapeutic diphenylcyclopropenone sensitization with weekly scalp DPC.

Sequenced material: whole blood, taken in connection with sensitization to the hapten diphenylcyclopropenone (DPC). V and J are TRBV25-1 and TRBJ1-5; D is perhaps TRBD1 (6 bases). This sequence was found in a man younger than 35 with alopecia areata. Some clones in this sample may be carry-over from other donors' samples. The CDR3 DNA follows: TGTGCCAGCAGCCAAAGGGGGGGAAAGCAGCCCCAGCAATTT. Amino acids: CASSQRGGKQPQQF.